The TCR beta chain under discussion was sequenced for a study of cytomegalovirus exposure and HLA in healthy donors. Study overall: Inside one of the first data releases sat about 85 million unique TCRs taken from HLA-typed donors.

Those who donated were healthy bone marrow donors. Findings and limits, study-wide: CMV serostatus alone was available as immune exposure information. The likely origin of a cluster of highly shared sequence variants was a sequencing artifact.

It was with 60 Vbeta and 13 Jbeta primers that the PCR ran. Profiled with immunoSEQ multiplex PCR; TCRdb holds only in-frame clones, not every one. The sample includes about 200,000 clones, roughly 80% seen only once; the top ten take approximately 2.9%. As to this clone: As yet, its antigen is unknown.

The clonotype originates from a young man in good health and CMV-seronegative. The specimen sequenced was PBMCs.

Written as DNA, the CDR3 is TGTGCCAGCAGTGAAGGGCGACTAGCGGGGGGTACAGATACGCAGTATTTT. Its protein product is CASSEGRLAGGTDTQYF. This chain joins TRBV2 and TRBJ2-3, with 13 bases fitting TRBD2. V was clipped by 1 base and J by 3 bases; unmatched bases: 4. Germline values: CDR1 SNHLY, CDR2 FYNNEI. This CDR3 contains 17 residues.